The 6 T cell receptor beta chains reported below all come from one sample, sequenced in a study of shared clonotypes between healthy human individuals. Using immunoSEQ multiplex PCR, the repertoire was profiled, and TCRdb retains in-frame clones only, with some absent. The sample holds roughly 510,000 clones, 60% to 80% seen once. Sequenced sample: PBMCs. Receptor source: a woman aged 40 to 50 in good health. Some clones in this sample may be carry-over from other donors' samples.

This rearrangement joins TRBV7-6 to TRBJ2-6; D remains ambiguous. Germline V CDR1 and CDR2: SGHVS, FNYEAQ. The length of the CDR3 is 14 residues. Trimming stripped 4 bases from V and 2 bases from J, with 6 bases between. The CDR3 spells CASSSYTGANVLTF. The CDR3 coding sequence is TGTGCCAGCAGCTCATACACTGGGGCCAACGTCCTGACTTTC. Full variable domain (outside the CDR3, taken from reference TRBV7-6 and TRBJ2-6): GAGVSQSPRYKVTKRGQDVALRCDPISGHVSLYWYRQALGQGPEFLTYFNYEAQQDKSGLPNDRFSAERPEGSISTLTIQRTEQRDSAMYRCASSSYTGANVLTFGAGSRLTVL.

This chain uses TRBV4-1 with TRBJ2-1; D is uncertain. The CDR3 extends over 16 amino acids. V gave up 1 base and J gave up 0 bases, with 10 bases separating them. Looked up from germline, CDR1 is MGHRA and CDR2 is YSYEKL. The CDR3 sequence: CASSQGGLSSYNEQFF. The CDR3 DNA follows: TGCGCCAGCAGCCAAGGAGGTCTTAGCTCCTACAATGAGCAGTTCTTC.

The chain uses TRBV5-1 and TRBJ1-2, with D possibly matching TRBD1 (5 bases). The CDR3 has 12 amino acids. V was pared by 4 bases and J by 4 bases, with 8 bases between. Germline CDR1 reads SGHRS; CDR2 reads YFSETQ. The CDR3 spells CASSPGTYGYTF. The CDR3 nucleotides read TGCGCCAGCAGCCCCGGGACCTATGGCTACACCTTC. Filled out from reference TRBV5-1 and TRBJ1-2, the complete variable domain reads KAGVTQTPRYLIKTRGQQVTLSCSPISGHRSVSWYQQTPGQGLQFLFEYFSETQRNKGNFPGRFSGRQFSNSRSEMNVSTLELGDSALYLCASSPGTYGYTFGSGTRLTVV.

V and J are TRBV5-1 and TRBJ2-4; TRBD1 matches 8 bases. Trimming took 3 bases from V and 2 from J; bases not matched to a gene: 4. The CDR3 consists of 15 residues. Per the germline V gene, CDR1 is SGHRS and CDR2 is YFSETQ. The CDR3 region has the DNA TGCGCCAGCAGCTCAGACAGGGGTCCCAAAAACATTCAGTACTTC. It specifies CASSSDRGPKNIQYF.

The chain carries TRBV11-2 and TRBJ2-1; D remains unclear. V was trimmed by 5 bases and J by 6 bases, leaving 11 bases between them. The CDR3 has 13 amino acids. CDR1 and CDR2 (germline): SGHAT, FQNNGV. Written as DNA, the CDR3 is TGTGCCAGCAGCACACCTAATACCAATGAGCAGTTCTTC. Translating it yields CASSTPNTNEQFF.

Concerning this clone: Other DNA sequences in the sample encode the same CDR3. V gene TRBV4-2 combines with J gene TRBJ1-3; D is undetermined. CDR1 is LGHNA and CDR2 is YNFKEQ in the germline V gene. V dropped 0 bases and J dropped 4 bases, with 4 bases sitting between them. The length of the CDR3 is 13 residues. The CDR3 is CASSQDPGNTIYF. For the CDR3, the DNA is TGTGCCAGCAGCCAAGACCCGGGAAACACCATATATTTT.